This entry lists 16 T cell receptor beta chains sequenced from one sample in a study of regulatory T cells in long-lasting Graves disease. Arm-PCR of CDR3 regions and iRepertoire HTBI primers were the basis on which TCR beta libraries were built. A single record per CDR3 protein comes from TCRdb applying MiXCR to the multiplex PCR reads. The repertoire consists of some 370,000 distinct CDR3 sequences, with about 10% occurring once and the leading ten covering approximately 20%. Time point in this sample: newly diagnosed GD, antithyroid drugs for less than 3 months. PBMC-extracted RNA yielded the TCR library. These data also formed part of another study, on T cells in Graves' hyperthyroidism and ophthalmopathy.

This sample comprised peripheral blood mononuclear cells (PBMCs), obtained at new diagnosis, from a patient treated with antithyroid drugs. The source of these receptors is a woman aged 18-35 years with Graves disease.

This clonotype was picked up many times. This chain connects TRBV7-2 to TRBJ2-1, with TRBD1 identical over 7 bases. The CDR3 is 15 residues long. The J segment lost 10 bases and the V segment lost 7 bases, leaving 16 bases of the junction unmatched. Per germline, CDR1 SGHTA and CDR2 FQGNSA. CDR3 protein: CASTQTGSKAWEQFF. The CDR3 bases are TGTGCCAGCACCCAGACAGGGTCCAAAGCTTGGGAGCAGTTCTTC. Complete variable domain (other parts from reference TRBV7-2 and TRBJ2-1): GAGVSQSPSNKVTEKGKDVELRCDPISGHTALYWYRQSLGQGLEFLIYFQGNSAPDKSGLPSDRFSAERTGGSVSTLTIQRTQQEDSAVYLCASTQTGSKAWEQFFGPGTRLTVL.

This clonotype was detected only a few times. Written as DNA, the CDR3 is TGTGCCAGCGGGAGGTCCTACAATGAGCAGTTCTTC. Amino acids: CASGRSYNEQFF. The genes are TRBV12-3 or TRBV12-4 and TRBJ2-1, with D possibly TRBD2 on 6 matching bases. The V gene lost 8 bases and the J gene lost 1 base, with 6 bases spanning the gap. The CDR3 sequence is 12 residues long.

This clonotype was seen more than once but under ten times. This chain links TRBV29-1 with TRBJ2-5; D remains unclear. There are 15 residues in the CDR3. V was trimmed by 3 bases and J by 5 bases, leaving 19 bases between them. CDR1 SQVTM and CDR2 ANQGSEA come from the germline V gene. CDR3 amino acids: CSVEGRPLLRETQYF. The CDR3 DNA sequence: TGCAGCGTTGAGGGAAGGCCTCTCCTTCGGGAGACCCAGTACTTC.

This clonotype was detected many times. The chain joins TRBV28 to TRBJ2-7; 10 bases match TRBD2. CDR3 length: 17 amino acids. Germline values: CDR1 MDHEN, CDR2 SYDVKM. The V and J ends lost 3 bases and 1 base, in that order; junction bases with no gene match: 9. CDR3 protein: CASSFELAGLQSYEQYF. DNA of the CDR3: TGTGCCAGCAGTTTTGAACTAGCGGGGCTCCAATCCTACGAGCAGTACTTC.

This clonotype was detected many times. The J gene is TRBJ2-1, the V gene TRBV12-3 or TRBV12-4; no clear D gene. There are 13 residues in the CDR3. V was pared by 6 bases and J by 6 bases, with 12 bases between. Here the CDR3 reads CASSQTYGNEQFF. The DNA of the CDR3 is TGTGCCAGCAGCCAAACTTATGGCAATGAGCAGTTCTTC.

This clonotype was counted many times. This chain connects TRBV6-1 to TRBJ2-5, with 12 positions matching TRBD2. The length of the CDR3 is 16 residues. The J segment lost 7 bases and the V segment lost 6 bases, leaving 12 bases of the junction unmatched. The germline V gene encodes CDR1 MNHNS and CDR2 SASEGT. CDR3 region: CASSWSASGRVGTQYF. The CDR3 DNA sequence: TGTGCCAGCAGCTGGTCGGCTAGCGGGAGGGTTGGGACCCAGTACTTC.

This clonotype was seen a handful of times. V gene TRBV4-1 combines with J gene TRBJ2-1; 9 nucleotides match TRBD1. Germline V gene lookup returns CDR1 MGHRA and CDR2 YSYEKL. V trimming: 0 bases; J trimming: 4 bases; junction bases outside the gene matches: 10. The CDR3 contains 18 residues. The CDR3 loop is CASSQDGVQGAFYNEQFF. Here the CDR3 DNA reads TGCGCCAGCAGCCAAGATGGTGTACAGGGGGCTTTTTACAATGAGCAGTTCTTC.

This clonotype has at least ten counts. V is TRBV4-3 and J is TRBJ2-3; TRBD1 aligns across 7 bases. The CDR3 is 15 amino acids. The V gene end was trimmed by 2 bases and the J gene end by 6 bases; junction bases not matched to a gene: 8. From germline, CDR1 is LGHNA and CDR2 YSLEER. The CDR3 nucleotides read TGCGCCAGCAGCCAACCCGACAGGGCCGGGGATACGCAGTATTTT. Amino acids: CASSQPDRAGDTQYF.

This clonotype was detected only a few times. Since a much larger clone is just one base distant, this may be a read error. Given the absence of the conserved phenylalanine or tryptophan at the CDR3 end, a read error is likely. The chain links TRBV6-2 or TRBV6-3 to TRBJ2-7, with D maybe TRBD2 (5 bases). The CDR3 contains 14 residues. V lost 5 bases, J lost 3 bases, and 14 bases lay in between. Per germline, CDR1 MNHEY and CDR2 SVGEGT. CDR3 sequence: CASSITQAGYEQYA. CDR3 in DNA: TGTGCCAGCAGTATTACCCAGGCGGGCTACGAGCAGTACGCC.

This clonotype was seen ten or more times. The chain is built from TRBV15 and TRBJ1-1; tentatively, D is TRBD1 (6 bases). Germline CDR1 is LNHNV and CDR2 is YYDKDF (reference sequence). This CDR3 has 16 amino acids. Trimming took off 1 base at V and 1 base at J, with 13 bases between the two ends. CDR3 bases: TGTGCCACCAGCAGAGGGAGGGGGACCCCGAACACTGAAGCTTTCTTT. Translation gives CATSRGRGTPNTEAFF.

This clonotype was seen repeatedly, ten times or more. The V gene is TRBV29-1, the J gene TRBJ2-1; D might be TRBD1 (6 bases). The CDR3 sequence is 14 residues long. Germline-derived CDR1 and CDR2 are SQVTM and ANQGSEA. V lost 6 bases to trimming and J lost 0 bases, with 12 bases between them. CDR3 region: CSVDRRSSYNEQFF. In nucleotides, the CDR3 is TGCAGCGTAGACAGGAGAAGCTCCTACAATGAGCAGTTCTTC.

This clonotype has ten or more counts. The chain links TRBV4-2 to TRBJ2-1, with D uncertain. From germline, CDR1 is LGHNA and CDR2 YNFKEQ. The germline V and J ends were trimmed by 4 bases and 4 bases, with 11 bases remaining between them. There are 14 residues in the CDR3. The CDR3, as DNA: TGTGCCAGCAGCCGAACTCTAGAATACAATGAGCAGTTCTTC. It encodes CASSRTLEYNEQFF.

This clonotype was recorded many times. V gene TRBV7-2 combines with J gene TRBJ1-6; 7 bases are shared with TRBD1. Germline V CDR1 and CDR2: SGHTA, FQGNSA. With V trimmed by 5 bases and J by 0 bases, 7 bases remained unmatched. The CDR3 is made up of 17 amino acids. The CDR3 spells CASSRIRDSSYNSPLHF. The CDR3 DNA sequence: TGTGCCAGCAGCCGAATCCGGGACAGCTCCTATAATTCACCCCTCCACTTT.

This clonotype was observed a handful of times. The chain combines TRBV2 with TRBJ2-4; a possible D gene is TRBD1 (5 bases). The germline V gene has CDR1 SNHLY and CDR2 FYNNEI. The CDR3 consists of 16 residues. Trimming removed 3 bases at V and 3 bases at J, with 15 bases between. CDR3 sequence reads: CASSDQGRFDKNIQYF. In DNA form, the CDR3 reads TGTGCCAGCAGTGATCAGGGAAGGTTTGACAAAAACATTCAGTACTTC. Full variable domain (remainder filled in from reference TRBV2 and TRBJ2-4): EPEVTQTPSHQVTQMGQEVILRCVPISNHLYFYWYRQILGQKVEFLVSFYNNEISEKSEIFDDQFSVERPDGSNFTLKIRSTKLEDSAMYFCASSDQGRFDKNIQYFGAGTRLSVL.

In the case of this clonotype: A read error may explain this, as a much larger clone is one base away. A read error is likely, as this CDR3 ends without the conserved phenylalanine or tryptophan. The chain couples TRBV19 to TRBJ1-5; 8 bases are shared with TRBD1. Germline-derived CDR1 and CDR2 are LNHDA and SQIVND (reference sequence). The trim removed 3 bases at V and 7 bases at J, leaving 14 bases unmatched. This CDR3 has 17 amino acids. The CDR3 sequence: CASSMQARGLLGQPQHL. The CDR3, as DNA: TGTGCCAGTAGTATGCAGGCCAGGGGGCTACTTGGGCAGCCCCAGCATCTT.

This clonotype was seen a few times. A read error is possible here, since a much larger clone lies one base away. This chain connects TRBV18 to TRBJ2-5, with D maybe TRBD1 (5 bases). The CDR3 contains 14 residues. The germline V gene has CDR1 KGHSH and CDR2 LQKENI. As DNA, the CDR3 is TGTGCCGGCTCACCTAGGAACGATTGGGGCGTAAGATTCTTC. Translating gives CAGSPRNDWGVRFF.